This is a list of T cell receptor beta chains from one sample in a study of shared clonotypes between healthy human individuals. Measured with immunoSEQ multiplex PCR; TCRdb has only the in-frame clones, and not every one. The sample shows approximately 350,000 clones, 96% of them seen only once. Sequences were obtained from memory CD8+ T cells sorted from blood. The receptors shown here come from a young man in good health. Each CDR3 is given with its conserved first and last residue. Each record gives: J gene, V gene, D gene, clone size, CDR3 DNA, CDR3 protein. D genes are given only for firm matches. Only part of the rows carry a size: once, few, many, or a class if the clone is expanded.

TRBJ2-5 | TRBV30 | TRBD1 | NA | TGTGCCTGGAGTTGGGGACAGGGAGTAAGAGACCAGTACTTC | CAWSWGQGVRDQYF
TRBJ1-2 | TRBV18 | NA | NA | TGTGCCAGCTCACCACCGGAAGGTGGCTACACCTTC | CASSPPEGGYTF
TRBJ2-3 | TRBV6-5 | NA | NA | TGTGCCAGCAGTTACCTCGACAGCACAGATACGCAGTATTTT | CASSYLDSTDTQYF
TRBJ2-7 | TRBV27 | NA | NA | TGTGCCAGCAGTTTTACCTGGACGGGCTACGAGCAGTACTTC | CASSFTWTGYEQYF
TRBJ1-6 | TRBV18 | TRBD1 | NA | TGTGCCAGCTCACCGCAGGGGGCAATAAGGAATTCACCCCTCCACTTT | CASSPQGAIRNSPLHF
TRBJ1-1 | TRBV21-1 | NA | NA | TGTGCCAGCAGCTCATCACAGGGTGAACCGGCGGCTTTCTTT | CASSSSQGEPAAFF
TRBJ1-1 | TRBV19 | NA | NA | TGTGCCAGTAGTCCCCGGGTCCTCTCCGAAGCTTTCTTT | CASSPRVLSEAFF
TRBJ2-7 | TRBV30 | TRBD2 | NA | TGTGCCTGGAGTCCCTCAGCGGGAGGATTTGGGGAGCAGTACTTC | CAWSPSAGGFGEQYF
TRBJ2-5 | TRBV6-6 | NA | NA | TGTGCCAGCAGTTACTCGGGCAGGCAAGAGACCCAGTACTTC | CASSYSGRQETQYF
TRBJ1-5 | TRBV11-2 | NA | few | TGTGCCAGCAGCCGTGAGGGCTATGGCAATCAGCCCCAGCATTTT | CASSREGYGNQPQHF
TRBJ2-7 | TRBV18 | NA | NA | TGTGCCAGCTCACCACACTCCTACGAGCAGTACTTC | CASSPHSYEQYF
TRBJ1-4 | TRBV6-1 | TRBD1 | NA | TGTGCCAGCAGTGAAGAATGGACAGGGGGTGAAAAACTGTTTTTT | CASSEEWTGGEKLFF
TRBJ2-7 | TRBV28 | TRBD1 | NA | TGTGCCAGCAGTCCCTACAGGGGAATCTACGAGCAGTACTTC | CASSPYRGIYEQYF
TRBJ1-3 | TRBV28 | NA | NA | TGTGCCAGCAGTACTATCTATCGGGGATACGCTGGAAACACCATATATTTT | CASSTIYRGYAGNTIYF
TRBJ2-7 | TRBV5-1 | TRBD2 | NA | TGCGCCAGCAGCTTCCGAGCGGGAGGATTAAACGAGCAGTACTTC | CASSFRAGGLNEQYF
TRBJ1-5 | TRBV19 | NA | NA | TGTGCCAGTAGTAAACTAGTGGGGTCAGGCAATCAGCCCCAGCATTTT | CASSKLVGSGNQPQHF
TRBJ1-5 | TRBV28 | NA | NA | TGTGCCAGCAGATTAGGGGGTTGGGGGAATCAGCCCCAGCATTTT | CASRLGGWGNQPQHF
TRBJ1-1 | TRBV6-5 | TRBD1 | NA | TGTGCCAGCAGTTACCCCGGACAGGGCACTGAAGCTTTCTTT | CASSYPGQGTEAFF
TRBJ2-1 | TRBV5-1 | NA | once | TGCGCCAGCAGCTTTAGCGGCGACTCCTACAATGAGCAGTTCTTC | CASSFSGDSYNEQFF
TRBJ2-1 | TRBV9 | NA | NA | TGTGCCAGCAGCGCAACATACAATGAGCAGTTCTTC | CASSATYNEQFF
TRBJ2-5 | TRBV4-1 | NA | NA | TGCGCCAGCAGCCAAGGGCAACAAGAGACCCAGTACTTC | CASSQGQQETQYF
TRBJ1-2 | TRBV30 | NA | NA | TGTGCCTGGAGTGGGCAGGGGATGTACTATGGCTACACCTTC | CAWSGQGMYYGYTF
TRBJ2-1 | TRBV30 | TRBD2 | NA | TGTGCCTGGCACAGCGGGAGCTCCTACAATGAGCAGTTCTTC | CAWHSGSSYNEQFF
TRBJ2-2 | TRBV5-1 | NA | NA | TGCGCCAGCAGCCGGACGGCAGGCCCGAACACCGGGGAGCTGTTTTTT | CASSRTAGPNTGELFF
TRBJ1-2 | TRBV9 | TRBD1 | NA | TGTGCCAGCAGCGTAGCAGTACAGGGGAATGGCTACACCTTC | CASSVAVQGNGYTF
TRBJ2-3 | TRBV27 | TRBD2 | NA | TGTGCCAGCAGTTTCGGTAGCGGGAAGGGGACAGATACGCAGTATTTT | CASSFGSGKGTDTQYF
TRBJ2-3 | TRBV18 | NA | NA | TGTGCCAGCTCACCATCGATCTACCACACAGATACGCAGTATTTT | CASSPSIYHTDTQYF
TRBJ2-1 | TRBV9 | NA | NA | TGTGCCAGCAGCCAACGGGCGGACTTAACTATGGGTACCTACAATGAGCAGTTCTTC | CASSQRADLTMGTYNEQFF
TRBJ1-1 | TRBV20-1 | NA | NA | TGCAGTGCCAGGCAGGTCTCTGAAGCTTTCTTT | CSARQVSEAFF
TRBJ2-3 | TRBV5-1 | NA | NA | TGCGCCACCTACGACAGACGCACAGATACGCAGTATTTT | CATYDRRTDTQYF
TRBJ2-7 | TRBV9 | NA | NA | TGTGCCAGCAGCCCAGAATGGGGGGCTAGGTACGAGCAGTACTTC | CASSPEWGARYEQYF
TRBJ1-6 | TRBV30 | TRBD1 | NA | TGTGCCTGCGACAGGGATAATTCACCCCTCCACTTT | CACDRDNSPLHF
TRBJ2-7 | TRBV28 | NA | NA | TGTGCCAGCAGTTTATTATCCTTCGGGCAATCCGAGCAGTACTTC | CASSLLSFGQSEQYF
TRBJ2-7 | TRBV4-2 | NA | once | TGTGCCAGCAGCCAAACCGCGACAAATACCTACGAGCAGTACTTC | CASSQTATNTYEQYF
TRBJ2-6 | TRBV19 | TRBD1 | NA | TGTGCCAGTAGTATTCCCACCGAAGGACAGGGGCGGCGGGCCAACGTCCTGACTTTC | CASSIPTEGQGRRANVLTF
TRBJ2-5 | TRBV9 | NA | NA | TGTGCCAGCAGCGTAGAGGGTCCCGGAAAAGAGACCCAGTACTTC | CASSVEGPGKETQYF
TRBJ2-6 | TRBV30 | NA | NA | TGTGCCTGGAGTCCATACAACTCTGGGGCCAACGTCCTGACTTTC | CAWSPYNSGANVLTF
TRBJ2-5 | TRBV10-3 | NA | NA | TGTGCCATCGCGGACAGCCAAGAGACCCAGTACTTC | CAIADSQETQYF
TRBJ2-7 | TRBV10-2 | TRBD2 | NA | TGCGCCAGTCTAGCGGGACCCTACGAGCAGTACTTC | CASLAGPYEQYF
TRBJ2-6 | TRBV7-9 | NA | NA | TGTGCCAGCAGCCGGTTATCTGGGGCCAACGTCCTGACTTTC | CASSRLSGANVLTF
TRBJ2-1 | TRBV4-2 | TRBD2 | NA | TGTGCCAGCAGCCTCCTGGGCGGGAGGGCCTACAATGAGCAGTTCTTC | CASSLLGGRAYNEQFF
TRBJ1-2 | TRBV5-4 | NA | NA | TGTGCCAGCAGCTTTGGGGGGAACTATGGCTACACCTTC | CASSFGGNYGYTF
TRBJ2-1 | TRBV10-3 | TRBD2 | NA | TGTGCCACACAGACTAGCGGGAGTGATAATGAGCAGTTCTTC | CATQTSGSDNEQFF
TRBJ2-7 | TRBV9 | TRBD2 | once | TGTGCCAGCAGCGTAGGGAGCGGGGGCGGCGAGCAGTACTTC | CASSVGSGGGEQYF
TRBJ2-7 | TRBV2 | NA | NA | TGTGCCAGCAGTGCCGGGACTCAAAAGAATCCCTACGAGCAGTACTTC | CASSAGTQKNPYEQYF
TRBJ2-1 | TRBV16 | TRBD2 | NA | TGTGCCAGCAGCCCCAAGACTAGCGGGAGGGTTGAGCAGTTCTTC | CASSPKTSGRVEQFF
TRBJ2-4 | TRBV18 | TRBD2 | NA | TGTGCCAGCTCGCCAAGACTAGCGGACTACAAAAACATTCAGTACTTC | CASSPRLADYKNIQYF
TRBJ2-2 | TRBV7-7 | TRBD2 | once | TGTGCTAGCAGCTCTAGCGGGAGTACCGGGGAGCTGTTTTTT | CASSSSGSTGELFF
TRBJ1-3 | TRBV7-9 | NA | NA | TGTGCCAGCAGCTTTACAGAAAACACCATATATTTT | CASSFTENTIYF
TRBJ2-2 | TRBV28 | NA | NA | TGTGCCAGCAGTTTACCCTCCGGGGAGCTGTTTTTT | CASSLPSGELFF
TRBJ2-2 | TRBV27 | NA | NA | TGTGCCAGCAGTTTAGGGCAGCCTTCGGGTAACACCGGGGAGCTGTTTTTT | CASSLGQPSGNTGELFF
TRBJ2-2 | TRBV19 | NA | NA | TGTGCCAGTAGGTCCCTAAGGTCCTCCGGGGAGCTGTTTTTT | CASRSLRSSGELFF
TRBJ1-4 | TRBV28 | TRBD1 | NA | TGTGCCAGCAGTGTCCCAGGGGGCCTGGATGAAAAACTGTTTTTT | CASSVPGGLDEKLFF